These T cell receptor beta chains were read from a single sample in a study of response to subunit inactivated influenza vaccine. TCRdb independently ran MiXCR on the RT-PCR reads; one entry per CDR3 protein. Counted here are around 540,000 distinct CDR3 sequences, 10% to 15% occurring once; the ten biggest clones make up roughly 10%. The input for sequencing was PBMCs from blood, taken on the day of vaccination. The source of these receptors is a man aged 45-60 years who received an inactivated influenza vaccine. The conserved cysteine and the conserved F or W are not part of the CDR3 here. The order of the fields is V gene, J gene, CDR3 length, D gene, CDR3 protein. D genes are given only for firm matches.

TRBV7-6	TRBJ2-3	16	TRBD2	ASSLGVPAGTSTDTQY
TRBV20-1	TRBJ2-5	13	TRBD2	SAQGLAGGGETQY
TRBV7-2	TRBJ2-3	12	-	ASSFGGAWDTQY
TRBV11-1	TRBJ2-7	16	-	ASSLEGRARAYSYEQY
TRBV20-1	TRBJ2-1	11	-	SAREDRKNEQF
TRBV29-1	TRBJ2-6	12	-	SVEGSSGANVLT
TRBV12-3/TRBV12-4	TRBJ1-2	12	TRBD1	ASSMTGGGYGYT
TRBV11-2	TRBJ2-1	13	TRBD2	ASSLGGRAFDEQF
TRBV4-3	TRBJ2-1	16	TRBD1	ASSQDQVGQGDYNEQF
TRBV12-3/TRBV12-4	TRBJ2-3	10	-	ASSPWGGAQY
TRBV3-1	TRBJ1-5	11	-	ASSQVPGQPQH
TRBV3-1	TRBJ2-2	15	TRBD2	ASSQASGSRYTGELF
TRBV20-1	TRBJ2-5	10	-	SARDWQETQY
TRBV29-1	TRBJ2-7	13	-	SVVTVDSGAYEQY
TRBV12-3/TRBV12-4	TRBJ2-1	14	-	ASSWPGGGLPDEQF
TRBV11-2	TRBJ2-1	13	TRBD2	ASSSLRGTYNEQF
TRBV5-1	TRBJ2-7	14	TRBD1	ASSRAQTGENYEQY
TRBV2	TRBJ2-2	14	TRBD1	ASRGGQGRNTGELF
TRBV12-3/TRBV12-4	TRBJ2-1	12	TRBD2	ASSPDSGGGYQF
TRBV2	TRBJ2-1	12	-	ASSEIGFRNEQF
TRBV6-2/TRBV6-3	TRBJ2-1	13	-	ASSSEGGAPDEQF
TRBV15	TRBJ2-1	15	TRBD2	ATSRDLGLADYNEQF
TRBV20-1	TRBJ2-7	11	TRBD2	SARGLASYEQY
TRBV7-2	TRBJ2-5	13	TRBD2	ASSLLAGDIETQY
TRBV9	TRBJ2-1	14	TRBD2	ASSAQGLAGALEQF